This T cell receptor beta chain came from a study of blood T cell repertoires in COVID-19. Study as a whole: From the United States, Italy and Spain came samples of acute and convalescent COVID-19.

Study processing details: Reference gene primers were amplified, and this amplification served to estimate nucleated cell counts. Profiling relied on immunoSEQ multiplex PCR, and the TCRdb table lists in-frame clones only, not all of them. That table is the source of V, J and clone size, and D and trimming were worked out from the DNA. Of some 50,000 clones detected, about nine tenths appear once; the ten largest clones hold around 8.5%. This CDR3 contains 15 residues. V was pared by 5 bases and J by 0 bases, with 11 bases between. The germline CDR1 and CDR2 sequences are SGHRS and YFSETQ. The chain has TRBV5-1 and TRBJ2-2, with a weak D call TRBD1 (6 bases). The sequencing input was peripheral blood. The sequence was obtained from a human donor in a cohort sampled during active COVID-19. Here the CDR3 DNA reads TGCGCCAGCAGGCTGGGGGCGCCGAACACCGGGGAGCTGTTTTTT. It specifies CASRLGAPNTGELFF.